This T cell receptor beta chain comes out of a study of blood T cells in healthy people across ages. Germline values: CDR1 SEHNR, CDR2 FQNEAQ (reference sequence). V lost 5 bases, J lost 3 bases, and 10 bases stayed unmatched. The CDR3 spans 16 residues. In this sample, this clonotype turned up a few times. For the second PCR, which ran for about 6 to 11 cycles, a sample-barcoded 5' primer and a J-beta primer mix were used. TCRdb recomputed calls from the 5' RACE reads with MiXCR, one row per CDR3 protein. The table has 1.5 million or so distinct CDR3 sequences, around 39% seen once; the top ten hold around 8%. The donors, all healthy, were Caucasians living in Russia, aged about 6 to 100. RNA extraction gave at least 5 micrograms of total RNA per sample.

Sequencing was performed on blood. J is TRBJ2-4 and V is TRBV7-9; 7 bases line up with TRBD1. The clonotype originates from a young woman in good health. The CDR3 region is CASSAQQGVGKNIQYF. In DNA, the CDR3 is TGTGCCAGCAGCGCACAGCAGGGGGTCGGCAAAAACATTCAGTACTTC.